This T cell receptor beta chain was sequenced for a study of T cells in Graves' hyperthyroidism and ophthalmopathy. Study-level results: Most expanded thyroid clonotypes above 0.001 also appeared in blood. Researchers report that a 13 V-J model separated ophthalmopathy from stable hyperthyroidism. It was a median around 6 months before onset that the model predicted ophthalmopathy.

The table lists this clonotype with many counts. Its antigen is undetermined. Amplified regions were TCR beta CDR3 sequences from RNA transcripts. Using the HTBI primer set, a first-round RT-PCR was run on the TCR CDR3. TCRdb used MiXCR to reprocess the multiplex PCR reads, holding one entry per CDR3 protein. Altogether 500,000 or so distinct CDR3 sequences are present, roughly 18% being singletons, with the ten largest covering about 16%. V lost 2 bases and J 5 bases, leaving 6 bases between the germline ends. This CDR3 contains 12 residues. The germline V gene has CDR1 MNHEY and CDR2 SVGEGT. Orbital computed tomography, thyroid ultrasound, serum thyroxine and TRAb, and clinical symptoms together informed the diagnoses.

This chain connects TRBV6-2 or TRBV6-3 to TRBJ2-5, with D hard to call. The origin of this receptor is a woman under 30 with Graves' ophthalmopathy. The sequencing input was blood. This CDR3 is CASSYGWETQYF. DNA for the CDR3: TGTGCCAGCAGTTACGGTTGGGAGACCCAGTACTTC.